This TCR beta chain is from a study of blood T cells in healthy people across ages. V lost 4 bases and J lost 3, with 13 bases in between. The CDR3 runs to 15 residues. Primed by a sample-barcoded 5' primer and a J-beta primer mix, a second PCR proceeded for 7 to 11 cycles. TCRdb used MiXCR to reprocess the 5' RACE reads, holding one entry per CDR3 protein. The sample has around 1,700,000 distinct CDR3 sequences, over 25% seen once; the top ten hold roughly 8%. The J gene is TRBJ1-5, the V gene TRBV12-3 or TRBV12-4, with D unresolved. The TCR was taken from a woman aged 25-40 years in good health. Sample: blood. The CDR3 region has the DNA TGTGCCAGCAGTTCCCCGATGAAAGACAATCAGCCCCAGCATTTT. It specifies CASSSPMKDNQPQHF.